Presented here are 27 T cell receptor beta chains from one specimen sequenced in a study of blood T cell repertoires in COVID-19. The assay was immunoSEQ multiplex PCR, and TCRdb's table has in-frame clones only and misses some. The sample comprises approximately 280,000 clones, 70% to 90% of which are singletons, and 9.5% to 11% rests with the top ten. What was sequenced was peripheral blood. The source of these receptors is a woman aged 65 to 85 with acute or convalescent COVID-19.

This sequence joins TRBV5-1 and TRBJ2-5; 10 nucleotides align to TRBD1. With 7 bases clipped from V and 6 bases from J, the junction kept 3 bases outside the gene matches. Per the germline V gene, CDR1 is SGHRS and CDR2 is YFSETQ. The CDR3 consists of 12 residues. The CDR3 DNA reads as TGCGCCAGCGGGACAGGGGAAAAGACCCAGTACTTC. Protein sequence: CASGTGEKTQYF.

The chain combines TRBV5-6 with TRBJ1-2; D possibly corresponds to TRBD1 (5 bases). Germline CDR1 reads SGHDT; CDR2 reads YYEEEE. The CDR3 length is 14 residues. V shed 4 bases and J shed 5 bases, with 15 bases lying between them. The CDR3 loop is CASSPPPGTYGYTF. The DNA for the CDR3 is TGTGCCAGCAGCCCCCCGCCCGGGACTTATGGCTACACCTTC.

This chain links TRBV7-2 with TRBJ1-1; 8 nucleotides line up with TRBD1. Per the germline V gene, CDR1 is SGHTA and CDR2 is FQGNSA. This CDR3 comprises 14 residues. V was pared by 5 bases and J by 4 bases, with 6 bases of the junction left unmatched. CDR3 DNA sequence: TGTGCCAGCAGCCCTTGGACAGGGAGCACTGAAGCTTTCTTT. Translating it yields CASSPWTGSTEAFF.

This chain uses TRBV5-6 with TRBJ1-1; 9 bases are shared with TRBD1. This CDR3 region has 15 residues. The germline gives CDR1 SGHDT, CDR2 YYEEEE. The V segment lost 6 bases and the J segment 1 base; nucleotides outside the gene matches: 7. The CDR3 DNA reads TGTGCCAGCACCGTCCCGGGACAGGGGAACACTGAAGCTTTCTTT. It yields the protein CASTVPGQGNTEAFF.

The chain combines TRBV11-1 with TRBJ2-2, with D perhaps TRBD1 (6 bases). Trimming removed 4 bases from V and 4 bases from J, with 13 bases in between. Germline V gene sequence: CDR1 SGHAT, CDR2 FQDESV (reference sequence). The CDR3 spans 15 residues. The CDR3 DNA follows: TGTGCCAGCAGCTCTAGGGGGTCGAGCACCGGGGAGCTGTTTTTT. Translating gives CASSSRGSSTGELFF.

This chain links TRBV27 with TRBJ2-2; 9 nucleotides agree with TRBD2. Per the germline V gene, CDR1 is MNHEY and CDR2 is SMNVEV (reference sequence). The CDR3 covers 15 residues. The V segment lost 6 bases and the J segment 7 bases; nucleotides outside the gene matches: 9. CDR3 loop: CASRGGGAFGGELFF. CDR3 DNA sequence: TGTGCCAGCAGAGGCGGGGGGGCCTTCGGCGGGGAGCTGTTTTTT.

The V and J genes are TRBV5-4 and TRBJ2-1, with 8 nucleotides matching TRBD1. In germline, CDR1 is SGHNT, CDR2 YYREEE (reference sequence). The ends lost 0 bases at V and 4 bases at J; junction bases unmatched: 6. This CDR3 spans 16 amino acids. The CDR3, as DNA: TGTGCCAGCAGCTTGGCGGCAGGGGGCAGGTACAATGAGCAGTTCTTC. Its protein is CASSLAAGGRYNEQFF.

This chain uses TRBV6-6 with TRBJ1-6, with unresolved D. From germline, CDR1 is MNHNY and CDR2 SVGAGI (reference sequence). This CDR3 is 13 amino acids long. The ends were cut back, 5 bases at V and 11 bases at J, with 13 bases in the middle. The CDR3 coding sequence is TGTGCCAGCAGTAAGGTCGAGGAGACACCCCTCCACTTT. It encodes CASSKVEETPLHF.

The chain carries TRBV10-3 and TRBJ2-2, with 7 bases matching TRBD1. J gave up 6 bases and V 2 bases, and 0 bases lay outside the gene matches. This CDR3 region has 13 residues. Germline CDR1 ENHRY, CDR2 SYGVKD. CDR3 in amino acids: CAISETGAGELFF. The CDR3, as DNA: TGTGCCATCAGTGAGACAGGGGCCGGGGAGCTGTTTTTT.

J is TRBJ1-3 and V is TRBV30; D call uncertain. The CDR3 extends over 14 amino acids. Trimming took off 8 bases at V and 1 base at J, with 15 bases between the two ends. Germline V gene data show CDR1 as GTSNPN and CDR2 as SVGIG (reference sequence). DNA of the CDR3: TGTGCCCGGCAGGAAGGCGCTTCTGGAAACACCATATATTTT. This codes for CARQEGASGNTIYF.

There are many counts of this clone. The chain has TRBV29-1 and TRBJ2-5, with D perhaps matching TRBD1 (6 bases). This CDR3 region has 14 residues. The germline CDR1 and CDR2 sequences are SQVTM and ANQGSEA. Trimming took off 5 bases at V and 4 bases at J, with 17 bases between the two ends. The DNA for the CDR3 is TGCAGCGTTCGGGAACAGGGAATTCGAGAGACCCAGTACTTC. This gives the protein CSVREQGIRETQYF.

CDR3: CATQDRGTGGYTF. CDR3 DNA: TGTGCCACCCAAGACAGGGGCACAGGGGGCTACACCTTC. The chain links TRBV6-6 to TRBJ1-2; TRBD1 matches 8 bases. The J segment lost 8 bases and the V segment lost 10 bases, leaving 12 bases of the junction unmatched. The CDR3 contains 13 residues. Germline assignment: CDR1 MNHNY and CDR2 SVGAGI (reference sequence).

The V and J genes are TRBV6-6 and TRBJ2-3; D uncertain. The CDR3 extends over 12 amino acids. Trimming stripped 4 bases from V and 3 bases from J, with 5 bases between. From germline, CDR1 is MNHNY and CDR2 SVGAGI (reference sequence). The CDR3 DNA reads TGTGCCAGCAGTTCCCGTACAGATACGCAGTATTTT. This translates into CASSSRTDTQYF.

This clone was observed a handful of times. Other DNA sequences in this specimen translate into the identical CDR3. This chain joins TRBV5-1 and TRBJ2-5; D gene uncertain. The CDR3 is 13 residues long. Germline CDR1 and CDR2: SGHRS and YFSETQ. V was pared by 0 bases and J by 2 bases, with 5 bases between. For the CDR3, the DNA is TGCGCCAGCAGCTTGGAGCCACAAGAGACCCAGTACTTC. Encoded protein: CASSLEPQETQYF.

The chain links TRBV3-1 (or the pseudogene TRBV3-2) to TRBJ2-1; 14 bases are a match to TRBD2. CDR3 length: 17 amino acids. V was clipped by 1 base and J by 6 bases; unmatched bases: 5. CDR1 and CDR2 from the germline V gene are LGHDT and YNNKEL (reference sequence). The CDR3 loop is CASSQGLAGGLTNEQFF. The CDR3 region has the DNA TGTGCCAGCAGCCAAGGACTAGCGGGGGGGCTTACCAATGAGCAGTTCTTC.

The chain couples TRBV10-2 to TRBJ1-2, with 11 bases aligning to TRBD1. Trimming removed 6 bases from V and 6 bases from J; junction bases left unmatched: 9. Germline V gene sequence: CDR1 WSHSY, CDR2 SAAADI. The CDR3 is 15 amino acids. CDR3 DNA: TGCGCCAGCAGCTACCCGGACAGGGGGCTGGATGGCTACACCTTC. This encodes CASSYPDRGLDGYTF.

This clone was seen a single time. The chain recombines TRBV5-1 with TRBJ1-4; TRBD1 is a possible D gene (5 bases). The CDR3 spans 15 residues. CDR1 is SGHRS, CDR2 YFSETQ, per germline. Deletions cut 2 bases from V and 5 bases from J, with 13 bases between. CDR3: CASSFQGGLNEKLFF. DNA of the CDR3: TGCGCCAGCAGCTTTCAGGGCGGTTTAAATGAAAAACTGTTTTTT.

CDR3 sequence reads: CASSSYPGPQHF. The DNA for the CDR3 is TGTGCCAGCAGCTCCTACCCGGGACCCCAGCATTTT. The chain links TRBV5-6 to TRBJ1-5; D is undetermined. Germline-derived CDR1 and CDR2 are SGHDT and YYEEEE. This CDR3 region has 12 residues. V was cut by 3 bases and J by 10 bases, with 11 bases left in between.

The V gene is TRBV12-2, the J gene TRBJ1-2; the table's TRBD1 call for D was not verified on the DNA. TRBV12-2 is designated a pseudogene. The CDR3 is made up of 13 amino acids. CDR3: CASRPTVNYGYTF. For the CDR3, the DNA is TGTGCAAGTCGCCCGACAGTAAACTATGGCTACACCTTC.

This chain links TRBV19 with TRBJ2-1; perhaps TRBD2 as D (5 bases). V lost 9 bases, J lost 4 bases, and 25 bases lay in between. The CDR3 has 17 amino acids. CDR1 and CDR2 from the germline V gene are LNHDA and SQIVND (reference sequence). The CDR3 sequence: CARDLLRTSQRYNEQFF. Here the CDR3 DNA reads TGTGCCAGGGACCTACTCAGGACTTCCCAGAGATACAATGAGCAGTTCTTC.

This clone was seen a handful of times. The chain combines TRBV5-1 with TRBJ2-2; D possibly corresponds to TRBD1 (5 bases). This CDR3 has 16 amino acids. Trimming took off 0 bases at V and 8 bases at J, with 17 bases between the two ends. Germline V gives CDR1 SGHRS, CDR2 YFSETQ. In DNA, the CDR3 is TGCGCCAGCAGCTTGGTGGTGGACACCTCTCCAGGGGAGCTGTTTTTT. It translates to CASSLVVDTSPGELFF.

This sequence joins TRBV7-2 and TRBJ2-3; 11 bases agree with TRBD2. The CDR3 is made up of 16 amino acids. V was pared by 5 bases and J by 0 bases, with 4 bases of the junction left unmatched. Germline loops: CDR1 SGHTA, CDR2 FQGNSA. CDR3 sequence: CASSPRLAGSTDTQYF. DNA for the CDR3: TGTGCCAGCAGCCCACGACTAGCGGGGAGCACAGATACGCAGTATTTT.

The chain carries TRBV4-2 and TRBJ2-2, with TRBD2 matching 7 bases. After removal of 0 bases from V and 3 bases from J, the junction contained 7 bases not matched to a gene. The CDR3 totals 17 residues. Germline CDR1 and CDR2: LGHNA and YNFKEQ. This CDR3 reads CASSQEKKRGDTGELFF. CDR3 DNA sequence: TGTGCCAGCAGCCAAGAAAAGAAGCGGGGAGACACCGGGGAGCTGTTTTTT.

The chain carries TRBV5-1 and TRBJ2-5; 11 bases fit TRBD2. The germline gives CDR1 SGHRS, CDR2 YFSETQ. CDR3 length: 15 amino acids. The ends lost 4 bases at V and 1 base at J; junction bases unmatched: 3. The CDR3 region is CASSAGLAGQETQYF. In DNA form, the CDR3 reads TGCGCCAGCAGCGCCGGACTAGCGGGCCAAGAGACCCAGTACTTC. The variable domain in full, with the rest retrieved from reference TRBV5-1 and TRBJ2-5, is KAGVTQTPRYLIKTRGQQVTLSCSPISGHRSVSWYQQTPGQGLQFLFEYFSETQRNKGNFPGRFSGRQFSNSRSEMNVSTLELGDSALYLCASSAGLAGQETQYFGPGTRLLVL.

This clone was observed a few times. The chain links TRBV5-1 to TRBJ1-2; D is uncertain. The length of the CDR3 is 13 residues. Trimming took off 7 bases at V and 4 bases at J, with 14 bases between the two ends. Germline loops: CDR1 SGHRS, CDR2 YFSETQ. The CDR3 DNA is TGCGCCAGCCGGGAACTGGAGTCCTATGGCTACACCTTC. Translation: CASRELESYGYTF.

The rearrangement uses TRBV6-5 and TRBJ1-4, with D possibly matching TRBD1 (6 bases). Trimming removed 6 bases from V and 3 bases from J, with 14 bases in between. The germline V gene encodes CDR1 MNHEY and CDR2 SVGAGI. CDR3 size: 15 residues. The chain's CDR3 is CASSRGQSPNEKLFF. The CDR3 bases are TGTGCCAGCAGCCGAGGACAGTCACCTAATGAAAAACTGTTTTTT.

To note about this clone: The sample contains more than one DNA sequence encoding this CDR3. The V and J genes are TRBV5-1 and TRBJ2-3, with 9 bases aligning to TRBD2. CDR1 and CDR2 (germline): SGHRS, YFSETQ. V shed 4 bases and J 3 bases; nucleotides not matched to a gene: 9. The CDR3 loop spans 16 amino acids. The CDR3 coding sequence is TGCGCCAGCAGCCTGGGGGTAGCGGGGGATACAGATACGCAGTATTTT. This gives the protein CASSLGVAGDTDTQYF.